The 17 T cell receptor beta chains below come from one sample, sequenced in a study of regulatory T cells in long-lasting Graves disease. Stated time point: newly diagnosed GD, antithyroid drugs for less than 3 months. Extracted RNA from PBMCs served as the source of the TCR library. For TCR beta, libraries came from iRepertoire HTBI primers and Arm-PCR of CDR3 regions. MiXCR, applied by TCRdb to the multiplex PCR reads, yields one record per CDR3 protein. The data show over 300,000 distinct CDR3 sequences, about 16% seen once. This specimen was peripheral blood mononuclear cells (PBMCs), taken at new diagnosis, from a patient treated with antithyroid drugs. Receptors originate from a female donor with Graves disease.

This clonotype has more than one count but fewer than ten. The CDR3 nucleotides are TGTGCTTCGGGACGCTATGAGCAGTTCTTC. Translating gives CASGRYEQFF. The J gene is TRBJ2-1, the V gene TRBV27, with D possibly being TRBD1 or TRBD2 (5 bases each). CDR3 length: 10 residues. The V gene's germline CDR1 is MNHEY and CDR2 SMNVEV (reference sequence).

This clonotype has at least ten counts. CDR3 protein: CATTAYSGANVLTF. The DNA of the CDR3 is TGTGCCACTACAGCGTACTCTGGGGCCAACGTCCTGACTTTC. The V gene is TRBV5-8, the J gene TRBJ2-6, with no clear D. CDR3 length: 14 amino acids. Deletions cut 9 bases from V and 0 bases from J, with 10 bases between. Germline values: CDR1 SGHTS, CDR2 YDEGEE.

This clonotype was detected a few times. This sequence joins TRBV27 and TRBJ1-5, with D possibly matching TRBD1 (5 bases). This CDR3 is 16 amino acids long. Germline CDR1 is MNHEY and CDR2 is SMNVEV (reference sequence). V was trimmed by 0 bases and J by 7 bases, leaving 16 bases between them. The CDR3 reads CASSLSGGGGVQPQHF. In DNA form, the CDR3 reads TGTGCCAGCAGTTTATCCGGGGGTGGTGGGGTGCAGCCCCAGCATTTT.

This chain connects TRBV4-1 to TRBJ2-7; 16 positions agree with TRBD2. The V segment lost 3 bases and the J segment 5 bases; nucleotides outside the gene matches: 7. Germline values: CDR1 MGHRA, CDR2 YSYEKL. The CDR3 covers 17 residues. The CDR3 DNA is TGCGCCAGCAGCCAGAGGGGACTAGCGGGAGGGCCCAACGAGCAGTACTTC. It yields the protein CASSQRGLAGGPNEQYF.

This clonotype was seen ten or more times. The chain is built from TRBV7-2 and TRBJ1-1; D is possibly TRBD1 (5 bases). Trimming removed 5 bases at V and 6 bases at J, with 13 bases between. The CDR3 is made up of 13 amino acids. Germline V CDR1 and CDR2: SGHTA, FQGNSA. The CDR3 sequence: CASSPRDPPEAFF. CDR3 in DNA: TGTGCCAGCAGCCCCCGGGACCCCCCTGAAGCTTTCTTT.

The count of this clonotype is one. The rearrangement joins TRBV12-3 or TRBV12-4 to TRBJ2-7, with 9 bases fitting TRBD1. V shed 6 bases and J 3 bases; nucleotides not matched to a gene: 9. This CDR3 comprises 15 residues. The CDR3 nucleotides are TGTGCCAGCAGCCCGAACCGGGACAGGGACTACGAGCAGTACTTC. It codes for CASSPNRDRDYEQYF.

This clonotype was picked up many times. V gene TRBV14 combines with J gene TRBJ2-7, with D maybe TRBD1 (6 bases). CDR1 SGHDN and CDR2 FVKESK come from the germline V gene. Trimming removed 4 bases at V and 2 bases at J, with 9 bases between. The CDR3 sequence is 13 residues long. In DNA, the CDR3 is TGTGCCAGCAGCCGCAGGGGAGCCTACGAGCAGTACTTC. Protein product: CASSRRGAYEQYF.

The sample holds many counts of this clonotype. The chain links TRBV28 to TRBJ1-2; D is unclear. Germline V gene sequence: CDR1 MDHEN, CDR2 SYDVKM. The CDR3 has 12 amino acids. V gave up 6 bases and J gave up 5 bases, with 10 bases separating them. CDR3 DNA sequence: TGTGCCAGCAGGGGGTTTTTGTATGGCTACACCTTC. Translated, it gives CASRGFLYGYTF.

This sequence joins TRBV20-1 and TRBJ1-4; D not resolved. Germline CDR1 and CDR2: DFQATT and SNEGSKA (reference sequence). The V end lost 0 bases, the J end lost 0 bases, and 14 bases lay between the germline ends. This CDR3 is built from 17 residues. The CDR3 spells CSARDLRAPATNEKLFF. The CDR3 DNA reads TGCAGTGCTAGAGATCTAAGGGCCCCAGCAACTAATGAAAAACTGTTTTTT.

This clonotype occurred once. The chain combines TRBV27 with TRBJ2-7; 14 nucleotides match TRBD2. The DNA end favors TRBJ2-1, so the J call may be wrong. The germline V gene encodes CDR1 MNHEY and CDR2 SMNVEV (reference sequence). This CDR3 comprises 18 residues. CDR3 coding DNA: TGTGCCAGCACCGGACTAGCGGGAGGTGGGGGTTTGTATAATGAGCAGTTCTTC. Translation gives CASTGLAGGGGLYNEQFF.

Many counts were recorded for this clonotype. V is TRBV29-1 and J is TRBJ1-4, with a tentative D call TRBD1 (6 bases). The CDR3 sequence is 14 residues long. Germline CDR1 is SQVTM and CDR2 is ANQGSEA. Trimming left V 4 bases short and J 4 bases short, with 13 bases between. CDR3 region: CSVAVQGFNEKLFF. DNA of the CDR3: TGCAGCGTTGCAGTTCAGGGGTTTAATGAAAAACTGTTTTTT. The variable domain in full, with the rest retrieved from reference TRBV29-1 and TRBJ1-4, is SAVISQKPSRDICQRGTSLTIQCQVDSQVTMMFWYRQQPGQSLTLIATANQGSEATYESGFVIDKFPISRPNLTFSTLTVSNMSPEDSSIYLCSVAVQGFNEKLFFGSGTQLSVL.

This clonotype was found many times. The CDR3 coding sequence is TGTGCCAGCAGTACCAGGGCGACAGATACGCAGTATTTT. It codes for CASSTRATDTQYF. The chain joins TRBV6-2 or TRBV6-3 to TRBJ2-3; the D gene is possibly TRBD1 (5 bases). Germline V gene data show CDR1 as MNHEY and CDR2 as SVGEGT. This CDR3 has 13 amino acids. The ends were cut back, 5 bases at V and 3 bases at J, with 9 bases in the middle.

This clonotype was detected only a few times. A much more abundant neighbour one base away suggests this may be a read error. In DNA form, the CDR3 reads TGTGCCAGCAGTTTATGGGACAACCAAGAGACCCAGTACTTC. It translates to CASSLWDNQETQYF. V and J are TRBV12-3 or TRBV12-4 and TRBJ2-5; D possibly corresponds to TRBD1 (6 bases). Trimming took 2 bases from V and 0 from J, leaving 7 bases between them. There are 14 residues in the CDR3.

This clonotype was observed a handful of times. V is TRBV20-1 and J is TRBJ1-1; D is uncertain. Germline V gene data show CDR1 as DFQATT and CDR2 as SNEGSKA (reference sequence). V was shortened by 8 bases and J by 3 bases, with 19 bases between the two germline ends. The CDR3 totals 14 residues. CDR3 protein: CSPDVGRQYTEAFF. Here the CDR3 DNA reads TGCAGTCCCGACGTTGGACGGCAGTACACTGAAGCTTTCTTT.

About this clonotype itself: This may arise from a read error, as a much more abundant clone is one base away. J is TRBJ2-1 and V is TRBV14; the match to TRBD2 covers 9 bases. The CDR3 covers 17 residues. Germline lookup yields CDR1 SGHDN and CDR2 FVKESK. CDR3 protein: CASSPSSGLADYSEQFF. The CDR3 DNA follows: TGTGCCAGCAGCCCATCCTCGGGACTAGCCGACTACAGTGAGCAGTTCTTC.

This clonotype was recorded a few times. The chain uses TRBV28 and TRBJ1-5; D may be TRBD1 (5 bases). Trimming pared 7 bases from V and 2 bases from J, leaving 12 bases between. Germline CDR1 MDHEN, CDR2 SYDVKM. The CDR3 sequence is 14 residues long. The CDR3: CASNTWGGNQPQHF. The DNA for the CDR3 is TGTGCCAGCAACACCTGGGGGGGCAATCAGCCCCAGCATTTT.

CDR3 nucleotides: TGTGCCAGCAGCGTGGGACTATCGGGTGAGCAGTTCTTC. Encoded protein: CASSVGLSGEQFF. The V call is TRBV9, the J call TRBJ2-1, with 7 bases aligning to TRBD2. The germline V gene encodes CDR1 SGDLS and CDR2 YYNGEE. The length of the CDR3 is 13 residues. Trimming cost V 2 bases and J 9 bases; bases outside gene matches: 5. The whole variable domain, remainder taken from reference TRBV9 and TRBJ2-1, is DSGVTQTPKHLITATGQRVTLRCSPRSGDLSVYWYQQSLDQGLQFLIQYYNGEERAKGNILERFSAQQFPDLHSELNLSSLELGDSALYFCASSVGLSGEQFFGPGTRLTVL.